A selection of T cell receptor beta chains follows, all from one sample in a study of T cell responses to AZD1222 COVID-19 vaccine. Method: immunoSEQ multiplex PCR; TCRdb's copy keeps in-frame clones and lacks some. The repertoire consists of more than 95,000 clones, with about 88% occurring once and the leading ten covering approximately 18%. The material was peripheral blood, obtained on day 0 of AZD1222 vaccination. These receptors originate from an adult in good health. CDR3s include the opening cysteine and the closing phenylalanine or tryptophan. The D gene is left open where the match is weak. Size is stated for part of the rows, as once, few or many counts, or as a class when the clone is expanded.

j_call d_call clone_size v_call cdr3_nt cdr3_aa
TRBJ2-7 TRBD1 . TRBV3-1/TRBV3-2 TGTGCCAGCAGCCACGAAAGGACAGGTTCCTACGAGCAGTACTTC CASSHERTGSYEQYF
TRBJ1-5 . . TRBV28 TGTGCCAGCAGTTTCGTAGACAGCCACCTAAATCAGCCCCAGCATTTT CASSFVDSHLNQPQHF
TRBJ2-1 . . TRBV29-1 TGCAGCGTTGAGATAGTGGGGGGATTATACAATGAGCAGTTCTTC CSVEIVGGLYNEQFF
TRBJ2-5 . . TRBV2 TGTGCCAGCAGTGAGGATGGTGGGGCAACAGAAGAGACCCAGTACTTC CASSEDGGATEETQYF
TRBJ2-1 . . TRBV5-1 TGCGCCAGCAGCACGGTTCGGGCCCACCCTAATGAGCAGTTCTTC CASSTVRAHPNEQFF
TRBJ1-5 . . TRBV2 TGTGCCAGCAGTGAGGGGTATAGCAATCAGCCCCAGCATTTT CASSEGYSNQPQHF
TRBJ1-1 . . TRBV11-3 TGTGCCAGCAGCTTAGCCCCAGGGACTGAAGCTTTCTTT CASSLAPGTEAFF
TRBJ1-1 . . TRBV4-1 TGCGCCAGCAGCCACGAGGTAGGGGCGGTGAACACTGAAGCTTTCTTT CASSHEVGAVNTEAFF
TRBJ2-2 . . TRBV19 TGTGCCAGTAGTAGACGAGTCCCCAGGGACACCGGGGAGCTGTTTTTT CASSRRVPRDTGELFF
TRBJ1-2 . few TRBV9 TGTGCCAGCAGCGTAGGCGGGGGGCTCTATGGCTACACCTTC CASSVGGGLYGYTF
TRBJ1-3 . . TRBV7-6 TGTGCCAGCAGCTTGCGGGCCCTCTCTGGAAACACCATATATTTT CASSLRALSGNTIYF
TRBJ2-7 . . TRBV7-3 TGTGCCAGCAGCAACCGACAGGCCTACGAGCAGTACTTC CASSNRQAYEQYF
TRBJ2-2 TRBD1 . TRBV2 TGTGCCAGCAGTGAACAGGGGGTGCGCACCGGGGAGCTGTTTTTT CASSEQGVRTGELFF
TRBJ2-5 . . TRBV7-8 TGTGCCAGCAGCTTAGGGTCGGGCCAAGAGACCCAGTACTTC CASSLGSGQETQYF
TRBJ1-5 . . TRBV6-1 TGTGCCAGCAGTGAAAGGAATCTCCTTTTGAGCAATCAGCCCCAGCATTTT CASSERNLLLSNQPQHF
TRBJ1-2 . . TRBV7-9 TGTGCCAGCAGCCCCCCCCCTTGGGGGCAGGGTTTCAACTATGGCTACACCTTC CASSPPPWGQGFNYGYTF
TRBJ2-7 . . TRBV12-3/TRBV12-4 TGTGCCAGCAGTTTAGACAGGATTAACGAGCAGTACTTC CASSLDRINEQYF
TRBJ2-1 . . TRBV3-1/TRBV3-2 TGTGCCAGCAGCCATCTCCGGACTAGTGGGGGGGCCAGTTCATCCGCTGAGCAGTTCTTC CASSHLRTSGGASSSAEQFF
TRBJ2-1 TRBD2 . TRBV7-2 TGTGCCAGCAGCGTAAGCGGGGGCCCTTGGGATGAGCAGTTCTTC CASSVSGGPWDEQFF
TRBJ1-1 TRBD1 . TRBV7-3 TGTGCCAGCAGCTTATTGGGACAGGGGGAAACTGAAGCTTTCTTT CASSLLGQGETEAFF
TRBJ2-3 . . TRBV6-5 TGTGCCAGCCTCCAACCTGGCACAGATACGCAGTATTTT CASLQPGTDTQYF
TRBJ2-7 . . TRBV18 TGTGCCAGCTCACCACCGTTGAGTCCCTACGAGCAGTACTTC CASSPPLSPYEQYF
TRBJ2-1 . . TRBV5-1 TGCGCCAGCGGGGACGGCACCTACAATGAGCAGTTCTTC CASGDGTYNEQFF
TRBJ1-5 . once TRBV6-5 TGTGCCAGCGATAGGTCGGGCAATCAGCCCCAGCATTTT CASDRSGNQPQHF
TRBJ1-2 . . TRBV5-6 TGTGCCAGCAGCTTGGTTGATAGGGCGGATGGCTACACCTTC CASSLVDRADGYTF
TRBJ2-3 TRBD2 . TRBV30 TGTGCCTGCCGACTAGCGGGGTTCACAGATACGCAGTATTTT CACRLAGFTDTQYF
TRBJ1-5 . . TRBV12-2 TGTGCAAGTCGCCCACGGACCGATAGCAATCAGCCCCAGCATTTT CASRPRTDSNQPQHF
TRBJ1-3 . . TRBV10-3 TGTGCCATCAGTGAAGAGGGGAGGGTCTCTGGAAACACCATATATTTT CAISEEGRVSGNTIYF
TRBJ2-3 . once TRBV20-1 TGCAGTGCTAGTGTTGATCCTAGCACAGATACGCAGTATTTT CSASVDPSTDTQYF
TRBJ1-1 TRBD1 . TRBV10-2 TGCGCCAGCACCATGGACAGGGGCACTTTCTTT CASTMDRGTFF
TRBJ1-2 . . TRBV5-6 TGTGCCAGCAGCCCAAATCCCGGGGTATATGGCTACACCTTC CASSPNPGVYGYTF
TRBJ2-6 TRBD1 . TRBV19 TGTGCCAGTAGTCCTCTCCCGGGACAGGGGGACGCTGGGGCCAACGTCCTGACTTTC CASSPLPGQGDAGANVLTF
TRBJ1-4 . . TRBV9 TGTGCCAGCAGCGTAGCTCCGAGGGCGTCGGATGAAAAACTGTTTTTT CASSVAPRASDEKLFF
TRBJ1-1 . once TRBV19 TGTGCCAGTAGTCCAGCGGTAGGGTATACTGAAGCTTTCTTT CASSPAVGYTEAFF
TRBJ1-2 TRBD1 . TRBV5-1 TGCGCCAGCAGGGCCCCGACAGGGGACCTCTATGGCTACACCTTC CASRAPTGDLYGYTF
TRBJ2-7 . . TRBV11-2 TGTGCCAGCAGCTTAGATCAATTAGAGCAGTACTTC CASSLDQLEQYF